A single sample is the source of the 21 T cell receptor beta chains below, sequenced in a study of shared clonotypes between healthy human individuals. CD8 cells classed as naive were CD45RO-negative and positively selected for CCR7, excluding terminally differentiated effector memory CD45RA+ cells. Sequencing was performed with immunoSEQ multiplex PCR; in TCRdb, only in-frame clones are kept and a portion is missing. This table has a few million clones, over 85% appearing once. The sequencing input was naive CD8+ T cells from PBMCs. The origin of the receptors is a man aged 18 to 35 in good health. Some clones in this sample may be carry-over from other donors' samples.

The rearrangement uses TRBV11-2 and TRBJ2-3; tentative D call: TRBD2 (6 bases). Looked up from germline, CDR1 is SGHAT and CDR2 is FQNNGV. This CDR3 has 17 residues. V shed 1 base and J shed 6 bases, with 20 bases lying between them. CDR3 in amino acids: CASSLVPGTGNSDTQYF. The DNA of the CDR3 is TGTGCCAGCAGCTTAGTCCCCGGGACTGGAAATTCGGATACGCAGTATTTT.

This clone was seen only once. The genes are TRBV5-6 and TRBJ1-5; perhaps TRBD1 as D (6 bases). This CDR3 has 16 residues. Germline lookup yields CDR1 SGHDT and CDR2 YYEEEE. Between the trimmed V and J ends, which lost 4 bases and 3 bases, there was a span of 17 bases. The CDR3 spells CASSHLRDNPNQPQHF. The CDR3 nucleotides are TGTGCCAGCAGCCACCTGCGGGACAACCCCAATCAGCCCCAGCATTTT.

The gene calls are TRBV4-2 and TRBJ2-1; D remains ambiguous. CDR3 size: 14 residues. V was clipped by 5 bases and J by 4 bases, with 12 bases between them. Germline V CDR1 and CDR2: LGHNA, YNFKEQ. The CDR3 protein is CASSSDGPYNEQFF. CDR3 sequence (DNA): TGTGCCAGCAGCTCCGATGGGCCTTACAATGAGCAGTTCTTC.

J is TRBJ1-2 and V is TRBV27; 9 nucleotides agree with TRBD1. CDR3 length equals 16 residues. Per the germline V gene, CDR1 is MNHEY and CDR2 is SMNVEV (reference sequence). Trimming cost V 3 bases and J 2 bases; bases outside gene matches: 7. CDR3: CASSFTQGAGNYGYTF. The CDR3 nucleotides are TGTGCCAGCAGTTTTACACAGGGGGCGGGAAACTATGGCTACACCTTC.

The CDR3 sequence is CASSSGLAGECYEQYF. CDR3 DNA sequence: TGTGCCAGCAGCTCCGGACTAGCGGGAGAGTGCTACGAGCAGTACTTC. V gene TRBV7-7 combines with J gene TRBJ2-7; 13 nucleotides align to TRBD2. V trimming: 4 bases; J trimming: 3 bases; junction bases outside the gene matches: 6. The CDR3 has 16 residues. Germline values: CDR1 SSHAT, CDR2 FNYEAQ (reference sequence).

This CDR3 reads CASSLAGTAKGYTF. CDR3 DNA sequence: TGTGCCAGCAGCTTGGCCGGGACCGCAAAAGGCTACACCTTC. The chain carries TRBV5-6 and TRBJ1-2, with a possible D match to TRBD1 (5 bases). The CDR3 is made up of 14 amino acids. CDR1 and CDR2 (germline): SGHDT, YYEEEE. V shed 0 bases and J shed 8 bases, with 14 bases lying between them. Supplemented by reference TRBV5-6 and TRBJ1-2, the full variable domain reads DAGVTQSPTHLIKTRGQQVTLRCSPKSGHDTVSWYQQALGQGPQFIFQYYEEEERQRGNFPDRFSGHQFPNYSSELNVNALLLGDSALYLCASSLAGTAKGYTFGSGTRLTVV.

The rearrangement joins TRBV11-2 to TRBJ2-1; TRBD1 matches at 7 bases. Germline assignment: CDR1 SGHAT and CDR2 FQNNGV. The CDR3 is 14 residues long. The V gene end was trimmed by 4 bases and the J gene end by 8 bases; junction bases not matched to a gene: 8. The CDR3 sequence is CASSSPRQGYEQFF. The CDR3 region has the DNA TGTGCCAGCAGCTCGCCAAGACAGGGCTATGAGCAGTTCTTC.

The chain joins TRBV11-2 to TRBJ2-7, with D perhaps matching TRBD2 (6 bases). Trimming left V 4 bases short and J 2 bases short, with 18 bases between. Germline V CDR1 and CDR2: SGHAT, FQNNGV. This CDR3 contains 16 residues. Written as DNA, the CDR3 is TGTGCCAGCAGCTCCCTCGTAGGGCTAGCGACCTACGAGCAGTACTTC. Encoded protein: CASSSLVGLATYEQYF.

The chain employs TRBV6-1 and TRBJ1-2, with 12 positions matching TRBD1. Looked up from germline, CDR1 is MNHNS and CDR2 is SASEGT. This CDR3 is 15 amino acids long. V lost 4 bases and J lost 7; bases outside the gene matches: 7. The CDR3 loop reads CASSAGTGGAGGYTF. In DNA form, the CDR3 reads TGTGCCAGCAGTGCCGGGACAGGGGGCGCGGGTGGCTACACCTTC.

In regard to this clone: Other DNA sequences of this sample code for an identical CDR3. The rearrangement links TRBV5-6 to TRBJ2-7; D is uncertain. This CDR3 region has 12 residues. CDR1 is SGHDT and CDR2 is YYEEEE in the germline V gene. Trimming shortened V by 2 bases and J by 2 bases, and 5 bases separated the two germline ends. The CDR3 reads CASSLGTYEQYF. The CDR3 DNA sequence: TGTGCCAGCAGCTTAGGCACCTACGAGCAGTACTTC.

The chain employs TRBV6-1 and TRBJ2-3, with D unresolved. Germline loops: CDR1 MNHNS, CDR2 SASEGT. There are 18 residues in the CDR3. With 2 bases removed from V and 0 bases from J, the gap between germline ends came to 18 bases. CDR3 nucleotides: TGTGCCAGCAGTGAACCGCCGGGTGTCATTAGTAGCACAGATACGCAGTATTTT. Encoded protein: CASSEPPGVISSTDTQYF.

The chain uses TRBV19 and TRBJ2-1; 8 bases map to TRBD2. The CDR3 length is 15 residues. Germline trimming cut 2 bases from V and 2 bases from J; bases unmatched to any gene: 2. Germline CDR1 LNHDA, CDR2 SQIVND (reference sequence). The CDR3 loop reads CASSIRLAPYNEQFF. CDR3 DNA: TGTGCCAGTAGTATAAGACTAGCGCCCTACAATGAGCAGTTCTTC.

This chain links TRBV7-9 with TRBJ1-2, with unresolved D. The V end was cut by 10 bases, the J end by 7 bases, with 25 bases between. The length of the CDR3 is 15 residues. The V gene's germline CDR1 is SEHNR and CDR2 FQNEAQ (reference sequence). The chain's CDR3 is CANGYSHITERGYTF. For the CDR3, the DNA is TGTGCCAACGGGTATTCACATATCACTGAGCGTGGCTACACCTTC. Using reference TRBV7-9 and TRBJ1-2 for the parts outside the CDR3, the full variable domain is DTGVSQNPRHKITKRGQNVTFRCDPISEHNRLYWYRQTLGQGPEFLTYFQNEAQLEKSRLLSDRFSAERPKGSFSTLEIQRTEQGDSAMYLCANGYSHITERGYTFGSGTRLTVV.

The V call is TRBV6-6, the J call TRBJ2-7; the match to TRBD2 covers 8 bases. The CDR3 runs 12 residues. J was trimmed by 4 bases and V by 8 bases; bases with no gene match: 4. The germline V gene has CDR1 MNHNY and CDR2 SVGAGI (reference sequence). This CDR3 is CASGPSGYEQYF. CDR3 nucleotide sequence: TGTGCCAGCGGACCTAGCGGGTACGAGCAGTACTTC.

Note on this clone: Other DNA sequences in this sample translate to the same CDR3. This rearrangement joins TRBV5-4 to TRBJ2-1, with D possibly TRBD1 on 5 matching bases. CDR3 length: 13 amino acids. Germline V gene sequence: CDR1 SGHNT, CDR2 YYREEE (reference sequence). V was trimmed by 5 bases and J by 4 bases, leaving 10 bases between them. In nucleotides, the CDR3 is TGTGCCAGCAGTTTCAGGGCGTACAATGAGCAGTTCTTC. Its protein product is CASSFRAYNEQFF. Full variable domain (missing parts from reference TRBV5-4 and TRBJ2-1): ETGVTQSPTHLIKTRGQQVTLRCSSQSGHNTVSWYQQALGQGPQFIFQYYREEENGRGNFPPRFSGLQFPNYSSELNVNALELDDSALYLCASSFRAYNEQFFGPGTRLTVL.

The chain combines TRBV27 with TRBJ1-2; D not resolved. The V gene's germline CDR1 is MNHEY and CDR2 SMNVEV (reference sequence). The CDR3 runs 12 residues. In DNA form, the CDR3 reads TGTGCGCTCATACACGCCGCCGGAGGCTACACCTTC. This sequence encodes CALIHAAGGYTF.

This chain joins TRBV19 and TRBJ2-1; D possibly corresponds to TRBD1 (6 bases). The CDR3 runs to 15 residues. V was shortened by 2 bases and J by 0 bases, with 8 bases between the two germline ends. Germline V lookup: CDR1 LNHDA, CDR2 SQIVND (reference sequence). The chain's CDR3 is CASSIRTDSYNEQFF. The DNA for the CDR3 is TGTGCCAGTAGTATACGGACAGACTCCTACAATGAGCAGTTCTTC.

This clone appeared once. The chain has TRBV19 and TRBJ2-2; 7 bases match TRBD2. Trimming at V came to 1 base and at J to 3 bases, leaving 5 bases not matched to a gene. The germline CDR1 and CDR2 sequences are LNHDA and SQIVND (reference sequence). The CDR3 sequence is 16 residues long. The CDR3 nucleotides are TGTGCCAGTAGTATAGTAGGGCTAGCGGACACCGGGGAGCTGTTTTTT. This gives the protein CASSIVGLADTGELFF.

This sequence joins TRBV7-2 and TRBJ2-5; no clear D. Per germline, CDR1 SGHTA and CDR2 FQGNSA. Trimming cost V 5 bases and J 1 base, with 5 bases left between them. The CDR3 totals 12 residues. The CDR3 DNA reads TGTGCCAGCAGCGGACCCCAAGAGACCCAGTACTTC. Its translation: CASSGPQETQYF.

This clone was picked up one time. The chain carries TRBV9 and TRBJ1-2; the D is unclear. This CDR3 has 13 residues. Germline assignment: CDR1 SGDLS and CDR2 YYNGEE. Trimming left V 0 bases short and J 6 bases short, with 9 bases between. The CDR3 region has the DNA TGTGCCAGCAGCGTAGGCGGGTGGGATGGCTACACCTTC. This codes for CASSVGGWDGYTF.

The gene calls are TRBV11-2 and TRBJ1-1; D unclear. The CDR3 extends over 10 amino acids. Germline loops: CDR1 SGHAT, CDR2 FQNNGV. The V end was cut by 5 bases, the J end by 7 bases, with 5 bases between. Written as DNA, the CDR3 is TGTGCCAGCAGCCCCATTGAAGCTTTCTTT. It specifies CASSPIEAFF. The entire variable domain, with the rest obtained from reference TRBV11-2 and TRBJ1-1, is as follows: EAGVAQSPRYKIIEKRQSVAFWCNPISGHATLYWYQQILGQGPKLLIQFQNNGVVDDSQLPKDRFSAERLKGVDSTLKIQPAKLEDSAVYLCASSPIEAFFGQGTRLTVV.